Following are 18 T cell receptor beta chains from one sample sequenced in a study of cytomegalovirus exposure and HLA in healthy donors. 60 Vbeta and 13 Jbeta primers were used in PCR. Assay: immunoSEQ multiplex PCR; the TCRdb copy retains only in-frame clones and omits some. The sample lists 130,000 or so clones; 72% were seen once. Sample: PBMCs. Receptors originate from a man aged 50 to 60 in good health and CMV-seropositive.

V gene TRBV7-2 combines with J gene TRBJ2-2, with 7 bases identical to TRBD2. V shed 1 base, J shed 6 bases, and the junction held 5 bases outside the gene matches. This CDR3 is built from 15 residues. Germline CDR1 is SGHTA and CDR2 is FQGNSA. CDR3 loop: CASSLGAGVAGELFF. CDR3 DNA sequence: TGTGCCAGCAGCTTAGGGGCGGGAGTGGCCGGGGAGCTGTTTTTT.

The chain joins TRBV5-1 to TRBJ1-2; D is unresolved. The CDR3 is 15 residues long. Germline values: CDR1 SGHRS, CDR2 YFSETQ. V lost 0 bases to trimming and J lost 4 bases, with 13 bases between them. DNA of the CDR3: TGCGCCAGCAGCTTGGTCTCAGGCGGAGGCTATGGCTACACCTTC. As protein: CASSLVSGGGYGYTF.

The rearrangement links TRBV12-5 to TRBJ1-2; 7 nucleotides line up with TRBD1. Germline-derived CDR1 and CDR2 are LGHNT and FRNRAP. This CDR3 has 13 residues. Losses at the gene ends were 4 bases for V and 4 bases for J; bases not matched to a gene: 3. This chain's CDR3 is CASGYRGPYGYTF. The CDR3 region has the DNA TGTGCTAGTGGTTACAGGGGCCCCTATGGCTACACCTTC.

The chain has TRBV18 and TRBJ2-7; perhaps TRBD1 as D (5 bases). Trimming removed 0 bases from V and 5 bases from J, with 14 bases in between. The CDR3 runs 15 residues. CDR1 is KGHSH and CDR2 is LQKENI in the germline V gene. CDR3 DNA: TGTGCCAGCTCACCACCGGGCAGGGATTTGAACGAGCAGTACTTC. Its protein is CASSPPGRDLNEQYF.

This chain joins TRBV7-3 and TRBJ2-7; 12 nucleotides line up with TRBD1. Germline assignment: CDR1 SGHTA and CDR2 FQGTGA. V shed 3 bases, J shed 5 bases, and the junction held 2 bases outside the gene matches. The CDR3 runs to 14 residues. The CDR3, as DNA: TGTGCCAGCAGCTTTCGGGACAGGGGGCACGAGCAGTACTTC. Protein: CASSFRDRGHEQYF.

In this sample, this clone turned up a few times. The gene calls are TRBV10-2 and TRBJ1-1; no clear D. Between the trimmed V and J ends, which lost 3 bases and 6 bases, there was a span of 8 bases. This CDR3 comprises 12 residues. The V gene's germline CDR1 is WSHSY and CDR2 SAAADI. As DNA, the CDR3 is TGCGCCAGCAGTGATAGATTCGCTGAAGCTTTCTTT. Residues: CASSDRFAEAFF.

This clone was seen ten or more times. The chain links TRBV4-3 to TRBJ1-6; TRBD1 matches 10 bases. Germline values: CDR1 LGHNA, CDR2 YSLEER. The CDR3 has 16 residues. Losses at the gene ends were 2 bases for V and 10 bases for J; bases not matched to a gene: 8. DNA of the CDR3: TGCGCCAGCAGCCAAACGGCCGGGACAGGGGCGTCACCCCTCCACTTT. Protein product: CASSQTAGTGASPLHF.

This clone was seen a handful of times. The J gene is TRBJ2-7, the V gene TRBV6-5, with 7 bases fitting TRBD1. This CDR3 spans 14 amino acids. CDR1 is MNHEY and CDR2 is SVGAGI in the germline V gene. Unmatched junction bases numbered 1, after V lost 0 bases and J lost 2 bases. In DNA form, the CDR3 reads TGTGCCAGCAGTTACTCGACAGGGCCCTACGAGCAGTACTTC. Translation: CASSYSTGPYEQYF.

The chain recombines TRBV6-5 with TRBJ2-2, with 8 bases aligning to TRBD1. Germline CDR1 and CDR2: MNHEY and SVGAGI. The J segment lost 1 base and the V segment lost 8 bases, leaving 6 bases of the junction unmatched. This CDR3 has 15 amino acids. The CDR3 loop reads CASCTGQENTGELFF. The DNA for the CDR3 is TGTGCCAGCTGCACGGGACAGGAGAACACCGGGGAGCTGTTTTTT.

The chain's CDR3 is CASSLAHRDYGYGYTF. The CDR3 DNA sequence: TGTGCCAGCAGTTTGGCCCACAGGGACTACGGTTATGGCTACACCTTC. The V call is TRBV27, the J call TRBJ1-2, with D perhaps matching TRBD1 (6 bases). This CDR3 comprises 16 residues. The V gene lost 3 bases and the J gene lost 5 bases, with 19 bases spanning the gap. Germline CDR1 MNHEY, CDR2 SMNVEV (reference sequence).

This chain links TRBV5-1 with TRBJ2-5; 10 bases are a match to TRBD2. The CDR3 contains 14 residues. Unmatched junction bases numbered 1, after V lost 2 bases and J lost 3 bases. The germline V gene encodes CDR1 SGHRS and CDR2 YFSETQ. The CDR3, as DNA: TGCGCCAGCAGCTTTCTAGCGGGGGAAGAGACCCAGTACTTC. This sequence encodes CASSFLAGEETQYF.

The V call is TRBV5-1, the J call TRBJ1-1, with a weak D call TRBD1 (6 bases). Germline V gene data show CDR1 as SGHRS and CDR2 as YFSETQ. The CDR3 consists of 13 residues. The V gene lost 5 bases and the J gene lost 0 bases, with 8 bases spanning the gap. The CDR3 DNA is TGCGCCAGCAGAAGGACAGTGAACACTGAAGCTTTCTTT. Its translation is CASRRTVNTEAFF.

As regards this clone: Other DNA sequences within the sample encode an identical CDR3. V is TRBV7-6 and J is TRBJ1-1; the D is unclear. Trimming left V 1 base short and J 1 base short, with 4 bases between. The CDR3 contains 13 residues. Germline CDR1 and CDR2: SGHVS and FNYEAQ. The CDR3: CASSLVRNTEAFF. The CDR3 nucleotides are TGTGCCAGCAGCTTAGTGAGGAACACTGAAGCTTTCTTT.

This chain links TRBV7-2 with TRBJ1-2; TRBD1 might be the D (5 bases). In germline, CDR1 is SGHTA, CDR2 FQGNSA. The CDR3 is 13 residues long. V dropped 4 bases and J dropped 9 bases, with 15 bases sitting between them. The CDR3 sequence is CASSSGLLYSYTF. The CDR3 bases are TGTGCCAGCAGCTCAGGGCTGTTATACAGCTACACCTTC.

CDR3 nucleotide sequence: TGCGCCAGCAGCAATCAACAGGGGCGGAATTCACCCCTCCACTTT. Residues: CASSNQQGRNSPLHF. The rearrangement links TRBV5-1 to TRBJ1-6; 7 bases are shared with TRBD1. CDR1 is SGHRS and CDR2 is YFSETQ in the germline V gene. The CDR3 is 15 amino acids. V lost 4 bases, J lost 7 bases, and 8 bases stayed unmatched.

The rearrangement links TRBV2 to TRBJ1-1; 8 bases match TRBD1. Germline V gene data show CDR1 as SNHLY and CDR2 as FYNNEI. V dropped 6 bases and J dropped 7; count of bases not matched to a gene: 10. This CDR3 is built from 14 residues. The CDR3 protein is CASRTGVAVSEAFF. The CDR3, as DNA: TGTGCCAGCAGGACAGGGGTGGCGGTTAGTGAAGCTTTCTTT. Based on the CDR3 plus reference TRBV2 and TRBJ1-1, the full variable domain is EPEVTQTPSHQVTQMGQEVILRCVPISNHLYFYWYRQILGQKVEFLVSFYNNEISEKSEIFDDQFSVERPDGSNFTLKIRSTKLEDSAMYFCASRTGVAVSEAFFGQGTRLTVV.

In DNA, the CDR3 is TGTGCCAGCTCACCGACAGGGCTCAGCGGGGAGCTGTTTTTT. It is translated as CASSPTGLSGELFF. The rearrangement uses TRBV18 and TRBJ2-2; 7 positions agree with TRBD1. In germline, CDR1 is KGHSH, CDR2 LQKENI. The junction had 5 bases not matched to a gene; V was cut back by 3 bases and J by 7 bases. The CDR3 loop spans 14 amino acids.

V and J are TRBV7-2 and TRBJ1-2; D gene ambiguous. The germline V and J ends were trimmed by 5 bases and 2 bases, with 12 bases remaining between them. Per germline, CDR1 SGHTA and CDR2 FQGNSA. The CDR3 contains 14 residues. Written as DNA, the CDR3 is TGTGCCAGCAGCCTGGCGGGAGGGAACTATGGCTACACCTTC. Amino acids: CASSLAGGNYGYTF.